The clone carrying this T cell receptor beta chain was found a few times. No antigen is known for it. Individual cDNA molecules in this library carried unique molecular identifiers. Each CDR3 protein is one row after TCRdb ran MiXCR on the RACE reads. The sample carries approximately 370,000 distinct CDR3 sequences, around 5.5% recorded once. This specimen belongs to a study of human T cells and chemical hapten exposure. Study-wide context: Patients were mainly female, each with alopecia areata, totalis or universalis. Study results and limitations: Relative to control repertoires, expanded TCRs gave rise to significantly more large CDR3 similarity clusters. There was alopecia in the donors, so their immune response may differ from that of healthy people.

The time point: pre-sensitization, week 0. Treatment defined: therapeutic diphenylcyclopropenone sensitization with weekly scalp DPC. Germline V lookup: CDR1 MGHRA, CDR2 YSYEKL. The CDR3 length is 18 residues. Trimming removed 0 bases from V and 4 bases from J, with 21 bases in between. The receptor was isolated from a woman younger than 35 with alopecia areata. Some clones in this sample may be carry-over from other donors' samples. This material consisted of whole blood, taken in connection with sensitization to the hapten diphenylcyclopropenone (DPC). This chain links TRBV4-1 with TRBJ1-2; no reliable D call. The CDR3 spells CASSQDQDYQSILYGYTF. The CDR3 DNA reads TGCGCCAGCAGCCAAGATCAGGACTATCAATCGATTCTCTATGGCTACACCTTC.